The 21 T cell receptor beta chains given below trace back to one sample, sequenced in a study of early T cells in non-severe SARS-CoV-2 infection. TCRdb re-derived calls from the 5' RACE reads in MiXCR, one entry per CDR3 protein. The sample has 70,000 to 95,000 distinct CDR3 sequences, about 16% seen once. The sequenced sample consisted of whole blood. These receptors originate from an adult who was a healthcare worker with PCR-confirmed SARS-CoV-2 infection or an uninfected control (not recorded which).

This chain links TRBV7-2 with TRBJ1-1; the D is unclear. V shed 3 bases and J shed 1 base, with 12 bases lying between them. The CDR3 spans 15 residues. CDR1 and CDR2 (germline): SGHTA, FQGNSA. The CDR3 DNA is TGTGCCAGCAGCTTGTCGGCGACGCCGAACACTGAAGCTTTCTTT. Protein: CASSLSATPNTEAFF.

This clonotype was observed a few times. V is TRBV6-6 and J is TRBJ1-3, with D possibly matching TRBD1 (6 bases). The CDR3 length is 16 residues. V was trimmed by 4 bases and J by 0 bases, leaving 13 bases between them. CDR1 MNHNY and CDR2 SVGAGI come from the germline V gene (reference sequence). CDR3 residues: CASSSTGIPSGNTIYF. CDR3 sequence (DNA): TGTGCCAGCAGTTCTACAGGGATCCCCTCTGGAAACACCATATATTTT.

This clonotype was counted only a few times. The genes are TRBV5-6 and TRBJ2-7; a weak D match, TRBD1 (6 bases). CDR1 and CDR2 from the germline V gene are SGHDT and YYEEEE. V dropped 2 bases and J dropped 0 bases, with 18 bases sitting between them. The CDR3 runs to 17 residues. The CDR3 bases are TGTGCCAGCAGCTTAAGGGGGACCTCTTTCTACTCCTACGAGCAGTACTTC. It translates to CASSLRGTSFYSYEQYF.

The gene calls are TRBV6-6 and TRBJ1-6; 8 bases are a match to TRBD1. The germline V gene has CDR1 MNHNY and CDR2 SVGAGI (reference sequence). The CDR3 is 14 amino acids. Trimming cost V 7 bases and J 9 bases; bases outside gene matches: 8. CDR3: CASTETGGGSPLHF. In nucleotides, the CDR3 is TGTGCCAGCACCGAAACAGGGGGGGGTTCACCCCTCCACTTT.

The gene calls are TRBV3-1 and TRBJ2-1; D is tentatively TRBD1 or TRBD2 (5 bases each). CDR3 length: 17 amino acids. V was cut by 0 bases and J by 5 bases, with 17 bases left in between. CDR1 and CDR2 (germline): LGHDT, YNNKEL (reference sequence). The CDR3 DNA reads as TGTGCCAGCAGCCAAGAATACGGGGCATCCGTCGACAATGAGCAGTTCTTC. The encoded protein is CASSQEYGASVDNEQFF.

This clonotype occurred a few times. This sequence joins TRBV29-1 and TRBJ2-5; D unclear. Between the trimmed V and J ends, which lost 4 bases and 1 base, there was a span of 7 bases. The length of the CDR3 is 12 residues. Germline CDR1 is SQVTM and CDR2 is ANQGSEA. The chain's CDR3 is CSVALIQETQYF. CDR3 nucleotide sequence: TGCAGCGTTGCCCTGATCCAAGAGACCCAGTACTTC.

This clonotype came up a few times. The chain employs TRBV5-5 and TRBJ1-3; D is unclear. Germline assignment: CDR1 SGHKS and CDR2 YYEKEE (reference sequence). The CDR3 runs 13 residues. V gave up 3 bases and J gave up 0 bases, with 4 bases separating them. The DNA for the CDR3 is TGTGCCAGCAGCTGGAACTCTGGAAACACCATATATTTT. Its protein product is CASSWNSGNTIYF.

This clonotype was seen a few times. This chain connects TRBV6-2 or TRBV6-3 to TRBJ2-6; TRBD1 is a possible D gene (6 bases). With 6 bases removed from V and 0 bases from J, the gap between germline ends came to 21 bases. This CDR3 spans 19 amino acids. Germline V gives CDR1 MNHEY, CDR2 SVGEGT. The CDR3 sequence is CASSSPWGQANSGANVLTF. CDR3 in DNA: TGTGCCAGCAGCTCCCCCTGGGGGCAGGCGAACTCTGGGGCCAACGTCCTGACTTTC.

Ten or more counts support this clonotype. The chain has TRBV27 and TRBJ2-1; 11 bases agree with TRBD2. The CDR3 covers 18 residues. Trimming at V came to 4 bases and at J to 5 bases, leaving 13 bases not matched to a gene. Germline loops: CDR1 MNHEY, CDR2 SMNVEV (reference sequence). The CDR3 DNA follows: TGTGCCAGCAGTTCAGTCCCTCTAGCGGGAGGAGGGAACAATGAGCAGTTCTTC. It is translated as CASSSVPLAGGGNNEQFF.

This clonotype was seen just once. The chain links TRBV5-1 to TRBJ1-5; tentative D call: TRBD1 (6 bases). V was trimmed by 4 bases and J by 2 bases, leaving 10 bases between them. The CDR3 has 14 amino acids. CDR1 and CDR2 (germline): SGHRS, YFSETQ. Here the CDR3 reads CASSVDSRNQPQHF. The CDR3 DNA follows: TGCGCCAGCAGCGTGGACAGCCGCAATCAGCCCCAGCATTTT.

The chain joins TRBV7-2 to TRBJ2-5; 9 nucleotides agree with TRBD2. The trim removed 5 bases at V and 5 bases at J, leaving 9 bases unmatched. The CDR3 is made up of 15 amino acids. Germline V gene sequence: CDR1 SGHTA, CDR2 FQGNSA. As DNA, the CDR3 is TGTGCCAGCAGCCCCAGCGGGGGGCCAGTGGAGACCCAGTACTTC. This translates into CASSPSGGPVETQYF.

Only a few counts were recorded for this clonotype. The genes are TRBV12-3 or TRBV12-4 and TRBJ2-7; weak D call: TRBD2 (6 bases). V shed 6 bases and J shed 7 bases, with 19 bases lying between them. CDR3 size: 14 residues. The DNA of the CDR3 is TGTGCCAGCAGGGAGGGCAGCGAGTCTGGGGAGCAGTACTTC. Translating it yields CASREGSESGEQYF.

This clonotype was picked up a small number of times. The J gene is TRBJ1-2, the V gene TRBV10-2, with a possible D match to TRBD1 (6 bases). Trimming left V 5 bases short and J 3 bases short, with 13 bases between. CDR3 length: 14 amino acids. CDR1 and CDR2 from the germline V gene are WSHSY and SAAADI. Here the CDR3 reads CASSLTGMDYGYTF. The CDR3, as DNA: TGCGCCAGCAGTCTGACAGGCATGGACTATGGCTACACCTTC.

V usage is TRBV6-1 and J usage is TRBJ2-1; TRBD2 aligns across 8 bases. The CDR3 has 14 amino acids. From germline, CDR1 is MNHNS and CDR2 SASEGT. V shed 5 bases and J 5 bases; nucleotides not matched to a gene: 5. CDR3 in amino acids: CASSFLSGNNEQFF. The CDR3 DNA follows: TGTGCCAGCAGTTTCCTTAGCGGGAACAATGAGCAGTTCTTC.

This clonotype was counted between two and nine times. V and J are TRBV6-5 and TRBJ2-5; D is unresolved. V lost 0 bases and J 6 bases, leaving 11 bases between the germline ends. The CDR3 is 14 residues long. Germline V lookup: CDR1 MNHEY, CDR2 SVGAGI. This CDR3 is CASSYSQARQTQYF. In DNA, the CDR3 is TGTGCCAGCAGTTACTCCCAAGCGAGGCAGACCCAGTACTTC.

The chain joins TRBV5-1 to TRBJ2-1; 8 positions agree with TRBD2. Per germline, CDR1 SGHRS and CDR2 YFSETQ. The CDR3 extends over 16 amino acids. The junction had 6 bases not matched to a gene; V was cut back by 4 bases and J by 0 bases. The CDR3 DNA is TGCGCCAGCAGCCCCGGCGGGGGGAGCTCCTACAATGAGCAGTTCTTC. Its protein product is CASSPGGGSSYNEQFF. Drawing the rest from reference TRBV5-1 and TRBJ2-1, the complete variable domain is KAGVTQTPRYLIKTRGQQVTLSCSPISGHRSVSWYQQTPGQGLQFLFEYFSETQRNKGNFPGRFSGRQFSNSRSEMNVSTLELGDSALYLCASSPGGGSSYNEQFFGPGTRLTVL.

This clonotype occurred once. Lacking the conserved final phenylalanine or tryptophan, this CDR3 likely reflects a read error. This rearrangement joins TRBV18 to TRBJ1-3; 8 bases are a match to TRBD1. The CDR3 totals 16 residues. With 3 bases clipped from V and 4 bases from J, the junction kept 8 bases outside the gene matches. The germline V gene has CDR1 KGHSH and CDR2 LQKENI. The DNA of the CDR3 is TGTGCCAGCTCACCCTGGACAGGGCGCGCCGGAAACACCATATATTCT. Translated, it gives CASSPWTGRAGNTIYS.

This chain uses TRBV20-1 with TRBJ2-3, with 8 bases aligning to TRBD2. Germline-derived CDR1 and CDR2 are DFQATT and SNEGSKA (reference sequence). With V trimmed by 5 bases and J by 3 bases, 13 bases remained unmatched. The CDR3 runs to 16 residues. The chain's CDR3 is CSAPPPGGGKTDTQYF. The CDR3 DNA follows: TGCAGTGCTCCGCCGCCTGGCGGGGGGAAGACAGATACGCAGTATTTT.

As for this clonotype: A single base separates this from a much larger clone, so it may be a read error. V is TRBV10-3 and J is TRBJ2-3; 12 bases are a match to TRBD2. This CDR3 has 16 residues. CDR1 and CDR2 from the germline V gene are ENHRY and SYGVKD. The CDR3 sequence: CVISPGTSGSTDTQYF. The CDR3 DNA is TGTGTCATCAGTCCCGGGACTAGCGGGAGCACAGATACGCAGTATTTT.

In its sample, this clonotype was seen a few times. The V gene is TRBV11-3, the J gene TRBJ2-7; 10 nucleotides align to TRBD2. The germline gives CDR1 SGHNT, CDR2 YENEEA. The CDR3 totals 17 residues. Unmatched junction bases numbered 17, after V lost 4 bases and J lost 8 bases. Here the CDR3 DNA reads TGTGCCAGCAGCTCCCCCCACATAGCGGGAGGTGCCTGGAAGCAGTACTTC. As protein: CASSSPHIAGGAWKQYF.

By share of the sample, this clonotype is medium-sized (0.01 to 0.1%). The chain employs TRBV29-1 and TRBJ2-2, with D hard to call. CDR3 size: 14 residues. CDR1 and CDR2 from the germline V gene are SQVTM and ANQGSEA. Trimming took 4 bases from V and 2 from J, leaving 11 bases between them. In DNA form, the CDR3 reads TGCAGCGTTGTCCCCACAGAAAACACCGGGGAGCTGTTTTTT. The encoded protein is CSVVPTENTGELFF.